The T cell receptor beta chain under discussion was sequenced for a study of blood T cell repertoires in COVID-19. Study in general: The study drew acute and convalescent COVID-19 samples from the United States, Italy and Spain. PBMCs, B-cell-depleted T cells, or T cells provided the cDNA or gDNA that made up the material.

Original methodology: Counts of nucleated cells, estimated from reference gene primer amplification, were obtained. TCRdb keeps only in-frame clones here, not all; method: immunoSEQ multiplex PCR. Clone size and V and J calls were adopted from that table, with D and trimming inferred from the DNA. This table has roughly 330,000 clones, approximately 88% appearing once. Germline V gene sequence: CDR1 ENHRY, CDR2 SYGVKD. The CDR3 extends over 14 amino acids. Trimming took 8 bases from V and 7 from J; bases not matched to a gene: 6. This sequence originates from a man aged 18 to 30 who had recovered from COVID-19. Material: peripheral blood. V and J are TRBV10-3 and TRBJ2-3; 13 positions agree with TRBD2. The CDR3 here is CAIDGTSGENTQYF. The CDR3 DNA reads TGTGCCATCGATGGGACTAGCGGGGAAAATACGCAGTATTTT.